Listed here is a single TCR beta chain. This specimen belongs to a study of T cell changes during pregnancy in multiple sclerosis. The repertoire was sequenced with immunoSEQ multiplex PCR; TCRdb's copy has only in-frame clones and lacks some. The top ten hold 0.7% to 0.9% of the sample, which has about 75,000 clones, roughly 90% seen once. This clonotype originated in a female donor in good health, enrolled as a control in a pregnancy study. The input for sequencing was peripheral blood, taken in the first trimester of pregnancy.

In DNA, the CDR3 is TGTGCCAGCAGGACACCGGGGGGGGAGCAGTTCTTC. Its protein is CASRTPGGEQFF. The rearrangement links TRBV7-8 to TRBJ2-1; 8 bases are shared with TRBD2. The trim removed 6 bases at V and 10 bases at J, leaving 5 bases unmatched. This CDR3 has 12 amino acids. Germline loops: CDR1 SGHVS, CDR2 FQNEAQ.